These T cell receptor beta chains were read from a single sample in a study of cytomegalovirus exposure and HLA in healthy donors. The protocol was immunoSEQ multiplex PCR, while the TCRdb copy is restricted to in-frame clones and leaves out a portion. The sample includes about 220,000 clones, just over 90% of them seen just once. The material sequenced was PBMCs. These receptors were obtained from a woman between 18 and 30 years old in good health and CMV-seronegative. Both conserved end residues are part of each CDR3. A D gene is named only where the DNA matches it firmly. Not all rows give a size; the values are once, few, many and, for expanded clones, a class.

DNA: TGTGCCAGCAGCTTAACTAGCGGGACGATCCCCTACTACGAGCAGTACTTC
CDR3: CASSLTSGTIPYYEQYF
V: TRBV5-4
size: NA
D: TRBD2
J: TRBJ2-7

DNA: TGTGCCAGCAACTCCCCCGGGACTAGCGGGAACAATGAGCAGTTCTTC
CDR3: CASNSPGTSGNNEQFF
V: TRBV7-8
size: NA
D: TRBD2
J: TRBJ2-1

DNA: TGTGCCTGCGGGATACACCCGAACTATGGCTACACCTTC
CDR3: CACGIHPNYGYTF
V: TRBV30
size: once
D: NA
J: TRBJ1-2

DNA: TGTGCCAGCAGCGTCACTAGCGGGAGTCTCGATGAGCAGTTCTTC
CDR3: CASSVTSGSLDEQFF
V: TRBV9
size: NA
D: TRBD2
J: TRBJ2-1

DNA: TGTGCCAGCAGCCCACTTAGAGGCTCCTACAATGAGCAGTTCTTC
CDR3: CASSPLRGSYNEQFF
V: TRBV11-2
size: NA
D: NA
J: TRBJ2-1

DNA: TGTGCCAGCCGGACAGGGATAAGGGCAGATACGCAGTATTTT
CDR3: CASRTGIRADTQYF
V: TRBV28
size: NA
D: TRBD1
J: TRBJ2-3

DNA: TGTGCCAGCAGTTACGGGGAGTATCAAGCCTACGAGCAGTACTTC
CDR3: CASSYGEYQAYEQYF
V: TRBV6-5
size: NA
D: NA
J: TRBJ2-7

DNA: TGCAGCGTTCTTCTAGGGAACGGGGACACTGAAGCTTTCTTT
CDR3: CSVLLGNGDTEAFF
V: TRBV29-1
size: NA
D: NA
J: TRBJ1-1

DNA: TGCGCCAGCAGTCAATCGACGCAGGCGATCTATGGCTACACCTTC
CDR3: CASSQSTQAIYGYTF
V: TRBV23-1
size: NA
D: NA
J: TRBJ1-2

DNA: TGTGCCAGCAGTTTGGTAGTCACCGGGGAGCTGTTTTTT
CDR3: CASSLVVTGELFF
V: TRBV27
size: NA
D: NA
J: TRBJ2-2

DNA: TGTGCCAGCAGCCCCCAATTCCAAGAGACCCAGTACTTC
CDR3: CASSPQFQETQYF
V: TRBV6-4
size: once
D: NA
J: TRBJ2-5

DNA: TGTGCCAGCAGCAGACCGACAGGGGAGTCGGAGACCCAGTACTTC
CDR3: CASSRPTGESETQYF
V: TRBV5-4
size: NA
D: TRBD1
J: TRBJ2-5

DNA: TGTGCCAGCAGGACAAATGGCAATGAGCAGTTCTTC
CDR3: CASRTNGNEQFF
V: TRBV7-2
size: few
D: NA
J: TRBJ2-1

DNA: TGTGCCACCAGCAAAATAGGCGGACTAGGGGACGAGCAGTACTTC
CDR3: CATSKIGGLGDEQYF
V: TRBV15
size: NA
D: TRBD2
J: TRBJ2-7

DNA: TGTGCCAGCAGCTTAAAGGAGACCAAATACAATGAGCAGTTCTTC
CDR3: CASSLKETKYNEQFF
V: TRBV7-3
size: NA
D: NA
J: TRBJ2-1

DNA: TGCAGCGTTGATCCGACAGCGAACACTGAAGCTTTCTTT
CDR3: CSVDPTANTEAFF
V: TRBV29-1
size: NA
D: NA
J: TRBJ1-1

DNA: TGTGCCAGCAGGTTGACAGGGGGCATAACTGGAAACACCATATATTTT
CDR3: CASRLTGGITGNTIYF
V: TRBV28
size: NA
D: TRBD1
J: TRBJ1-3

DNA: TGTGCCAGCAGCCCAAACCGGGACAGACCCTACGAGCAGTACTTC
CDR3: CASSPNRDRPYEQYF
V: TRBV7-8
size: NA
D: TRBD1
J: TRBJ2-7

DNA: TGTGCTAGCACCACGACCACAGCAACCGGGGAGCTGTTTTTT
CDR3: CASTTTTATGELFF
V: TRBV7-7
size: NA
D: NA
J: TRBJ2-2

DNA: TGTGCCAGCAGTTTCTTAGAGACAGTGAACACTGAAGCTTTCTTT
CDR3: CASSFLETVNTEAFF
V: TRBV27
size: once
D: NA
J: TRBJ1-1

DNA: TGTGCCAGCTCACTTTTGCCCGGGGGAGTCTCTGGAAACACCATATATTTT
CDR3: CASSLLPGGVSGNTIYF
V: TRBV18
size: NA
D: NA
J: TRBJ1-3

DNA: TGCGCCAGCAGTGACCTCTCGGGAGAGATCACCGGGGAGCTGTTTTTT
CDR3: CASSDLSGEITGELFF
V: TRBV10-1
size: NA
D: NA
J: TRBJ2-2

DNA: TGTGCCAGCTCACGGGCACCAGGGGTCTCCTACGAGCAGTACTTC
CDR3: CASSRAPGVSYEQYF
V: TRBV18
size: NA
D: NA
J: TRBJ2-7

DNA: TGTGCCAGCAGAAGAGGACAGCGCTCCTACGAGCAGTACTTC
CDR3: CASRRGQRSYEQYF
V: TRBV6-5
size: few
D: NA
J: TRBJ2-7

DNA: TGTGCCAGCAGCACGGGGGAGGAAGAGGGGACTATCTCTGGAAACACCATATATTTT
CDR3: CASSTGEEEGTISGNTIYF
V: TRBV21-1
size: NA
D: NA
J: TRBJ1-3

DNA: TGTGCCAGCAGTTCACGGACTAGCGGGCCCTCCTACGAGCAGTACTTC
CDR3: CASSSRTSGPSYEQYF
V: TRBV28
size: once
D: TRBD2
J: TRBJ2-7

DNA: TGTGCCAGCAGCTTTGGGACAGGAGCCTACGAGCAGTACTTC
CDR3: CASSFGTGAYEQYF
V: TRBV5-4
size: NA
D: TRBD1
J: TRBJ2-7

DNA: TGCGCCAGGATTCGGGGGACGGATGGCTACACCTTC
CDR3: CARIRGTDGYTF
V: TRBV4-1
size: NA
D: NA
J: TRBJ1-2

DNA: TGTGCCAGCAGCCACGGGAACGAGCAGTACTTC
CDR3: CASSHGNEQYF
V: TRBV11-2
size: NA
D: NA
J: TRBJ2-7

DNA: TGTGCCAGCAGTGACTCGATCGTTGGCCACGCCACTGAAGCTTTCTTT
CDR3: CASSDSIVGHATEAFF
V: TRBV6-4
size: NA
D: NA
J: TRBJ1-1

DNA: TGCGCCAGCAGCGTAAGAGGGAACACCATATATTTT
CDR3: CASSVRGNTIYF
V: TRBV4-1
size: NA
D: NA
J: TRBJ1-3

DNA: TGTGCCAGCAGCCAAGATGGGACAGGAAGACAATCACCCCTCCACTTT
CDR3: CASSQDGTGRQSPLHF
V: TRBV4-2
size: few
D: TRBD1
J: TRBJ1-6

DNA: TGCGCCAGCAGCCAAGTTAGGGGGGAAAAACTGTTTTTT
CDR3: CASSQVRGEKLFF
V: TRBV4-1
size: NA
D: NA
J: TRBJ1-4

DNA: TGTGCCAGCAGGGGCGACCCAGGGAATGAGCAGTTCTTC
CDR3: CASRGDPGNEQFF
V: TRBV6-1
size: NA
D: NA
J: TRBJ2-1

DNA: TGTGCCACTCACACCAGGGTGAACTCTGGAAACACCATATATTTT
CDR3: CATHTRVNSGNTIYF
V: TRBV28
size: NA
D: NA
J: TRBJ1-3

DNA: TGTGCCAGCGCCCGGGACAACTTTAACTATGGCTACACCTTC
CDR3: CASARDNFNYGYTF
V: TRBV2
size: NA
D: NA
J: TRBJ1-2

DNA: TGTGCCAGTAGTAATTGGGGGGACGGGTCCTACGAGCAGTACTTC
CDR3: CASSNWGDGSYEQYF
V: TRBV19
size: NA
D: NA
J: TRBJ2-7

DNA: TGTGCCAGCAGTCCCCTTAGAGCGGGAGGGCCTAACGGGGCCTACGAGCAGTACTTC
CDR3: CASSPLRAGGPNGAYEQYF
V: TRBV28
size: NA
D: TRBD2
J: TRBJ2-7

DNA: TGTGCCAGCAGCTTACAGGGGGCAGATACGCAGTATTTT
CDR3: CASSLQGADTQYF
V: TRBV5-6
size: NA
D: TRBD1
J: TRBJ2-3

DNA: TGTGCCAGCAGCCTAGGGCCGACTAGCGGGAGTAAGGATACGCAGTATTTT
CDR3: CASSLGPTSGSKDTQYF
V: TRBV11-3
size: once
D: TRBD2
J: TRBJ2-3

DNA: TGTGCCTGGAGTGTCTGGGTGACAGGGGCCGCCTACGAGCAGTACTTC
CDR3: CAWSVWVTGAAYEQYF
V: TRBV30
size: NA
D: TRBD1
J: TRBJ2-7

DNA: TGTGCCAGCAGCTTAGTCTGGCAGGGGATCTACGAGCAGTACTTC
CDR3: CASSLVWQGIYEQYF
V: TRBV7-2
size: NA
D: NA
J: TRBJ2-7

DNA: TGTGCCAGCAGCGGACTAGTTGCCCACGAGCAGTACTTC
CDR3: CASSGLVAHEQYF
V: TRBV6-5
size: NA
D: TRBD2
J: TRBJ2-7

DNA: TGTGCCAGCACTCCAACAGGGGTCGCTGAAGCTTTCTTT
CDR3: CASTPTGVAEAFF
V: TRBV7-9
size: NA
D: TRBD1
J: TRBJ1-1

DNA: TGTGCCACCGGACAGGGAATAATGAACACTGAAGCTTTCTTT
CDR3: CATGQGIMNTEAFF
V: TRBV6-1
size: NA
D: TRBD1
J: TRBJ1-1

DNA: TGCACCAGCAGCCAAATCAGTGGCAGTCAGCGGGCTGAAGCTTTCTTT
CDR3: CTSSQISGSQRAEAFF
V: TRBV1
size: NA
D: NA
J: TRBJ1-1

DNA: TGCGCCAGCAGCCCCACTAGCGGACGCACAGATACGCAGTATTTT
CDR3: CASSPTSGRTDTQYF
V: TRBV5-1
size: NA
D: TRBD2
J: TRBJ2-3

DNA: TGTGCCAGTAGTGCCGACAGGGGAAGCAATCAGCCCCAGCATTTT
CDR3: CASSADRGSNQPQHF
V: TRBV19
size: NA
D: TRBD1
J: TRBJ1-5

DNA: TGTGCCAGCAGGTTTTCGGGAGTACGAATGCGGCAGTACTTC
CDR3: CASRFSGVRMRQYF
V: TRBV28
size: NA
D: NA
J: TRBJ2-7

DNA: TGTGCCAGCAGCCAATATCCCACAGGGGCCAAAAACATTCAGTACTTC
CDR3: CASSQYPTGAKNIQYF
V: TRBV14
size: NA
D: NA
J: TRBJ2-4